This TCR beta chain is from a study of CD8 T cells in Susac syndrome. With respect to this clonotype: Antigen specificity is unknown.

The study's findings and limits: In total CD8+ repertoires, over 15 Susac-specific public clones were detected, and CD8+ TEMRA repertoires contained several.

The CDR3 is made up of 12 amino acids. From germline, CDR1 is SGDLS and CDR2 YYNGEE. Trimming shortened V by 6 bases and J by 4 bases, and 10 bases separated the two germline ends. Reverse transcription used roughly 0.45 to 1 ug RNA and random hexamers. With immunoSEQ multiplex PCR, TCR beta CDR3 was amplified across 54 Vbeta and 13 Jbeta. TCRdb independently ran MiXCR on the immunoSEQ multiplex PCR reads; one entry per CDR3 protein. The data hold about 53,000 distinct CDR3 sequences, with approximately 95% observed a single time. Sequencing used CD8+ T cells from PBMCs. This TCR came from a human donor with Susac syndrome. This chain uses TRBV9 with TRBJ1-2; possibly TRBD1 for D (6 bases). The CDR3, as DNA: TGTGCCAGCAAGCAGGGGCCCTATGGCTACACCTTC. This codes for CASKQGPYGYTF.